A selection of T cell receptor beta chains follows, all from one sample in a study of blood T cell repertoires in COVID-19. This table comes from immunoSEQ multiplex PCR, and its TCRdb copy is limited to in-frame clones, with some not included. The sample consists of 150,000 to 200,000 clones, about four fifths of them appearing once. Sequences were obtained from peripheral blood. Receptors were obtained from a woman aged 55-69 years with COVID-19, enrolled during active disease. CDR3s leave out the opening cysteine and the closing phenylalanine or tryptophan. The order of the fields is J gene, V gene, CDR3 protein.

J gene: TRBJ1-6; V gene: TRBV2; CDR3 protein: ASGRDRGYNSPLH
J gene: TRBJ1-5; V gene: TRBV27; CDR3 protein: ASSLSRDGNQPQH
J gene: TRBJ1-2; V gene: TRBV7-9; CDR3 protein: ASSLSIGEGGYGYT
J gene: TRBJ1-6; V gene: TRBV6-5; CDR3 protein: ASRKDRGNNSPLH
J gene: TRBJ2-1; V gene: TRBV4-2; CDR3 protein: ASSQGTSGPYNEQF
J gene: TRBJ2-2; V gene: TRBV19; CDR3 protein: ASSTLQGVNTGELF
J gene: TRBJ1-6; V gene: TRBV10-2; CDR3 protein: ASRQGGNSPLH
J gene: TRBJ1-5; V gene: TRBV28; CDR3 protein: ASKIGQANQPQH
J gene: TRBJ2-3; V gene: TRBV11-3; CDR3 protein: ASSWGDTDTQY
J gene: TRBJ1-4; V gene: TRBV27; CDR3 protein: ASSFRPGQGNEKLF
J gene: TRBJ1-5; V gene: TRBV2; CDR3 protein: ASSPRAGQMSFKPQH
J gene: TRBJ1-2; V gene: TRBV7-3; CDR3 protein: ASSLNGGDDPGGYT
J gene: TRBJ1-2; V gene: TRBV9; CDR3 protein: ASSVSSRVAEGYT
J gene: TRBJ2-3; V gene: TRBV9; CDR3 protein: ASSVARDRGITDTQY
J gene: TRBJ2-5; V gene: TRBV5-1; CDR3 protein: ASSLGNRETQY
J gene: TRBJ1-1; V gene: TRBV7-9; CDR3 protein: ASSEGGRAMAF
J gene: TRBJ1-2; V gene: TRBV19; CDR3 protein: ATKRAANSNYGYT